This TCR beta chain was documented in a study of Graves' ophthalmopathy and Graves' hyperthyroidism. Turning to the study itself: Hyperthyroidism counted as stable given no ophthalmopathy within 18 months of follow-up.

On this clonotype itself: Its antigen is unknown.

Amplifying from RNA transcripts, the study obtained TCR beta CDR3 regions. Second-round multiplex PCR came after a first-round RT-PCR that employed HTBI primers. A single record per CDR3 protein comes from TCRdb applying MiXCR to the multiplex PCR reads. The sample lists 500,000 to 600,000 distinct CDR3 sequences, about 35% occurring once. Overall study findings and caveats: Detection in blood was also observed for most expanded thyroid clonotypes above 0.001 frequency.

Trimming took 6 bases from V and 6 from J, leaving 11 bases between them. This CDR3 is built from 13 residues. Germline lookup yields CDR1 ENHRY and CDR2 SYGVKD. Enrolled hyperthyroidism patients had a new diagnosis, a duration under 2 months, and an age of 18 to 65. Each diagnosis was determined on the basis of clinical symptoms, serum thyroxine, TRAb, thyroid ultrasound and orbital computed tomography. The chain joins TRBV10-3 to TRBJ2-2, with a weak D call TRBD1 (5 bases). The sample was peripheral blood or thyroid tissue (not recorded which). This receptor was taken from an adult man with Graves' hyperthyroidism. In nucleotides, the CDR3 is TGTGCCATCAGGCAGGGCCCAGCCGGGGAGCTGTTTTTT. Its translation: CAIRQGPAGELFF.